One sample yielded the 17 T cell receptor beta chains listed below, sequenced in a study of naive and memory T cell subsets. Both TRBC1 and TRBC2 were covered by a beta constant-region primer of two equimolar oligonucleotides. TCRdb reprocessed the UMI-ligation and nested PCR reads via MiXCR and lists one record per CDR3 protein. The sample yields roughly 140,000 distinct CDR3 sequences, over 15% seen once. Sequencing was performed on naive CD4+ T cells from blood. These receptors were obtained from a human donor in good health.

This clonotype was seen more than once but under ten times. The chain is built from TRBV7-2 and TRBJ2-1, with D unclear. This CDR3 contains 14 residues. Germline values: CDR1 SGHTA, CDR2 FQGNSA. V was shortened by 1 base and J by 9 bases, with 13 bases between the two germline ends. The chain's CDR3 is CASSLGVTYGEQFF. The CDR3 DNA is TGTGCCAGCAGCTTAGGTGTCACTTATGGTGAGCAGTTCTTC.

This clonotype was detected many times. This chain connects TRBV7-2 to TRBJ2-7; 8 nucleotides line up with TRBD1. The trim removed 5 bases at V and 4 bases at J, leaving 4 bases unmatched. The CDR3 totals 13 residues. Germline assignment: CDR1 SGHTA and CDR2 FQGNSA. CDR3 protein: CASSRRTGYEQYF. CDR3 bases: TGTGCCAGCAGCCGACGGACAGGGTACGAGCAGTACTTC.

The J gene is TRBJ2-6, the V gene TRBV6-1; D is ambiguous. The V end lost 5 bases, the J end lost 2 bases, and 16 bases lay between the germline ends. CDR1 is MNHNS and CDR2 is SASEGT in the germline V gene. The CDR3 has 17 residues. This CDR3 is CASSRTEPPAGANVLTF. DNA for the CDR3: TGTGCCAGCAGTCGCACAGAGCCCCCGGCTGGGGCCAACGTCCTGACTTTC.

The chain is built from TRBV7-6 and TRBJ2-2; 7 nucleotides line up with TRBD2. The germline CDR1 and CDR2 sequences are SGHVS and FNYEAQ. J lost 5 bases, V lost 2 bases, and 17 bases had no gene match. The CDR3 covers 19 residues. In nucleotides, the CDR3 is TGTGCCAGCAGCTTATATTCGTCCGGGACTACCAGACAAACCGGGGAGCTGTTTTTT. It encodes CASSLYSSGTTRQTGELFF. The full variable domain, in which reference TRBV7-6 and TRBJ2-2 provide the parts outside the CDR3, is GAGVSQSPRYKVTKRGQDVALRCDPISGHVSLYWYRQALGQGPEFLTYFNYEAQQDKSGLPNDRFSAERPEGSISTLTIQRTEQRDSAMYRCASSLYSSGTTRQTGELFFGEGSRLTVL.

This clonotype was picked up many times. The V and J genes are TRBV11-2 and TRBJ2-2; D not resolved. V was cut by 5 bases and J by 7 bases, with 14 bases left in between. This CDR3 is built from 14 residues. Germline V gene sequence: CDR1 SGHAT, CDR2 FQNNGV. CDR3 loop: CASSPTTENGELFF. The CDR3 DNA is TGTGCCAGCAGCCCCACGACGGAAAACGGGGAGCTGTTTTTT.

The V gene is TRBV19, the J gene TRBJ2-5, with 9 bases lining up with TRBD1. The CDR3 has 15 amino acids. Germline CDR1 is LNHDA and CDR2 is SQIVND (reference sequence). V shed 7 bases and J 5 bases; nucleotides not matched to a gene: 11. The CDR3: CASTFRTGVGETQYF. CDR3 sequence (DNA): TGTGCCAGTACCTTTCGGACAGGGGTTGGTGAGACCCAGTACTTC.

The chain recombines TRBV5-4 with TRBJ2-2, with D possibly TRBD1 on 6 matching bases. With 0 bases removed from V and 7 bases from J, the gap between germline ends came to 16 bases. The germline V gene encodes CDR1 SGHNT and CDR2 YYREEE (reference sequence). The CDR3 is 16 amino acids. CDR3 residues: CASSLVFRGSVGELFF. The DNA for the CDR3 is TGTGCCAGCAGCTTGGTGTTCAGGGGCTCGGTCGGGGAGCTGTTTTTT.

This clonotype was seen only a few times. The rearrangement joins TRBV5-8 to TRBJ2-3, with D tentatively TRBD2 (6 bases). The CDR3 loop spans 16 amino acids. V was cut by 5 bases and J by 4 bases, with 20 bases left in between. Germline-derived CDR1 and CDR2 are SGHTS and YDEGEE. Here the CDR3 reads CASSHPLHGGSDTQYF. CDR3 DNA sequence: TGTGCCAGCAGTCACCCTTTACACGGAGGGTCAGATACGCAGTATTTT.

This clonotype was seen more than once but under ten times. This chain joins TRBV4-1 and TRBJ2-1; 9 nucleotides line up with TRBD1. This CDR3 contains 17 residues. J was trimmed by 7 bases and V by 4 bases; bases with no gene match: 14. CDR1 is MGHRA, CDR2 YSYEKL, per germline. In DNA, the CDR3 is TGCGCCAGCAGCCGAGAGAATCCGGGACAGGGACGGAATGAGCAGTTCTTC. It codes for CASSRENPGQGRNEQFF.

V is TRBV20-1 and J is TRBJ2-7; D might be TRBD2 (7 bases). Deletions cut 5 bases from V and 4 bases from J, with 18 bases between. Per the germline V gene, CDR1 is DFQATT and CDR2 is SNEGSKA (reference sequence). The CDR3 length is 14 residues. CDR3 in amino acids: CSAGRGGPRYEQYF. The CDR3 coding sequence is TGCAGTGCTGGCAGGGGAGGGCCGCGATACGAGCAGTACTTC.

This clonotype was seen more than once but under ten times. This chain uses TRBV5-6 with TRBJ1-3, with D possibly TRBD1 on 6 matching bases. Trimming stripped 2 bases from V and 0 bases from J, with 9 bases between. Germline V gene sequence: CDR1 SGHDT, CDR2 YYEEEE. CDR3 length equals 15 residues. The CDR3 is CASSLRQVSGNTIYF. The CDR3 DNA reads TGTGCCAGCAGCTTAAGACAGGTCTCTGGAAACACCATATATTTT.

The gene calls are TRBV11-2 and TRBJ1-2; maybe TRBD1 (5 bases). The germline CDR1 and CDR2 sequences are SGHAT and FQNNGV. The ends were cut back, 0 bases at V and 10 bases at J, with 12 bases in the middle. The CDR3 has 13 residues. The CDR3 sequence: CASSLDRFGTYTF. The CDR3 bases are TGTGCCAGCAGCTTAGACCGATTCGGGACCTACACCTTC.

The table lists this clonotype with a few counts. CDR3 sequence reads: CASSIRESSYNEQFF. CDR3 DNA sequence: TGTGCCAGTAGTATTCGGGAGAGCTCCTACAATGAGCAGTTCTTC. This chain links TRBV19 with TRBJ2-1; possible D gene TRBD2, 6 bases. This CDR3 has 15 residues. Germline CDR1 and CDR2: LNHDA and SQIVND (reference sequence). The V gene lost 3 bases and the J gene lost 0 bases, with 9 bases spanning the gap.

The chain carries TRBV7-8 and TRBJ2-4; 7 nucleotides agree with TRBD2. This CDR3 contains 15 residues. Trimming at V came to 0 bases and at J to 3 bases, leaving 2 bases not matched to a gene. Germline assignment: CDR1 SGHVS and CDR2 FQNEAQ. CDR3 coding DNA: TGTGCCAGCAGCTTAGCGCGGGGGAGCAAAAACATTCAGTACTTC. Translating it yields CASSLARGSKNIQYF.

The V call is TRBV2, the J call TRBJ1-4; unclear D gene. The CDR3 covers 13 residues. Germline loops: CDR1 SNHLY, CDR2 FYNNEI. V was cut by 7 bases and J by 3 bases, with 9 bases left in between. The chain's CDR3 is CASKRAANEKLFF. As DNA, the CDR3 is TGTGCCAGCAAAAGGGCAGCTAATGAAAAACTGTTTTTT.

This clonotype has a count of ten or more. V and J are TRBV20-1 and TRBJ2-1; 12 nucleotides line up with TRBD2. The trim removed 1 base at V and 0 bases at J, leaving 1 base unmatched. The V gene's germline CDR1 is DFQATT and CDR2 SNEGSKA (reference sequence). The CDR3 extends over 16 amino acids. CDR3 DNA: TGCAGTGCTAGAGTGACTAGCGGGAGCTCCTACAATGAGCAGTTCTTC. Its translation: CSARVTSGSSYNEQFF.

This chain connects TRBV20-1 to TRBJ2-7; possible D gene TRBD2, 5 bases. The V end lost 6 bases, the J end lost 5 bases, and 17 bases lay between the germline ends. CDR1 and CDR2 (germline): DFQATT, SNEGSKA (reference sequence). The CDR3 totals 13 residues. CDR3 sequence reads: CSAPRRGRDEQYF. CDR3 nucleotide sequence: TGCAGTGCCCCCCGTCGGGGTCGGGACGAGCAGTACTTC.